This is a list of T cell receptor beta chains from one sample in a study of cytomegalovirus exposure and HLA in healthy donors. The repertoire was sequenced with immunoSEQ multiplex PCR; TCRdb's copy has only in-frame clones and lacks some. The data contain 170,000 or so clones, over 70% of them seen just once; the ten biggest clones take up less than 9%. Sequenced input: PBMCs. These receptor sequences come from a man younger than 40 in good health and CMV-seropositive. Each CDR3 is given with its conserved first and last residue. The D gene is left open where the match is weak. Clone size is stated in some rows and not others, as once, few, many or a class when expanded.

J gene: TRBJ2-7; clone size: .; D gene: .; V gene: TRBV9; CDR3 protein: CASSPQRHRDDYEQYF; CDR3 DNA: TGTGCCAGCAGCCCTCAGAGACACAGAGACGACTACGAGCAGTACTTC
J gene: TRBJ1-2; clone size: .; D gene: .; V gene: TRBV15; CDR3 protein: CATSRPPPGREGYTF; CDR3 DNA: TGTGCCACCAGCAGACCTCCCCCGGGGCGGGAGGGCTACACCTTC
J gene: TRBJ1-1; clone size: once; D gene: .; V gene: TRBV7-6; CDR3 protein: CASSLRFRGRGTEAFF; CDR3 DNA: TGTGCCAGCAGCTTAAGATTTCGGGGCAGGGGCACTGAAGCTTTCTTT
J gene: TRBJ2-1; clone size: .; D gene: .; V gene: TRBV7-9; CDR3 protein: CASSQGLYNEQFF; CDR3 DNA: TGTGCCAGCAGCCAGGGACTCTACAATGAGCAGTTCTTC
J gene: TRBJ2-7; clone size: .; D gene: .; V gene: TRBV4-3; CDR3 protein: CASSQRQGSSYEQYF; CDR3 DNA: TGCGCCAGCAGCCAAAGGCAGGGGTCCTCCTACGAGCAGTACTTC
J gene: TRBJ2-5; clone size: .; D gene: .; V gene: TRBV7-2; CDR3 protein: CASSRDLQETQYF; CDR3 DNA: TGTGCCAGCAGCCGGGACTTACAAGAGACCCAGTACTTC
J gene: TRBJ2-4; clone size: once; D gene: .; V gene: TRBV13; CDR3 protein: CASNSRDINIQYF; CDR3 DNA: TGTGCCAGCAATTCCCGGGACATAAACATTCAGTACTTC
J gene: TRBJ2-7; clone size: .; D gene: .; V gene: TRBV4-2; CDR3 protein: CASSQDGGIGYEQYF; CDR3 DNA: TGTGCCAGCAGCCAAGATGGAGGGATTGGGTACGAGCAGTACTTC
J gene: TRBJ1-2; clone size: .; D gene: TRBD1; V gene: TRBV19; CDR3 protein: CASRDRGRRNYGYTF; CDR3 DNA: TGTGCCAGCCGGGACAGGGGGCGCCGTAACTATGGCTACACCTTC
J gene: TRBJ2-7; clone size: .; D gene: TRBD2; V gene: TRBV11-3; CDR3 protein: CASSLAGGGATYEQYF; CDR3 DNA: TGTGCCAGCAGCTTAGCAGGCGGGGGAGCCACCTACGAGCAGTACTTC
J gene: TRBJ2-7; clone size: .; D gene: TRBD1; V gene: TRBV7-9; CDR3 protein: CASSLGDSKEQYF; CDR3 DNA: TGTGCCAGCAGCTTAGGGGACAGCAAGGAGCAGTACTTC
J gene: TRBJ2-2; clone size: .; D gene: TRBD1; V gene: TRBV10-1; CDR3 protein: CASSGTTGPTGELFF; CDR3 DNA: TGCGCCAGCAGTGGGACGACAGGGCCCACCGGGGAGCTGTTTTTT
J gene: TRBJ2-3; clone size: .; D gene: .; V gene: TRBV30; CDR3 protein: CAWREGSTDTQYF; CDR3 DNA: TGTGCCTGGAGGGAGGGGAGCACAGATACGCAGTATTTT
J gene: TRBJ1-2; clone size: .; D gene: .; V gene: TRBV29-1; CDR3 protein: CSVEDRGAFGYTF; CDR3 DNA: TGCAGCGTTGAAGACAGGGGTGCGTTTGGCTACACCTTC
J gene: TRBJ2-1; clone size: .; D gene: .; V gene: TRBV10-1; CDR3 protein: CASITRTDYNEQFF; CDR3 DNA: TGCGCCAGCATCACCCGGACAGATTACAATGAGCAGTTCTTC
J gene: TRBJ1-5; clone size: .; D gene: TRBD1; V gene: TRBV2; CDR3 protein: CASSERRLTGVTGGNQPQHF; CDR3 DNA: TGTGCCAGCAGTGAAAGAAGACTTACCGGCGTGACAGGGGGGAATCAGCCCCAGCATTTT
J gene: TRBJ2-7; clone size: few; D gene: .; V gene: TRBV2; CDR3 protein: CASSERSSVVFYEQYF; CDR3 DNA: TGTGCCAGCAGTGAACGAAGTAGTGTAGTCTTCTACGAGCAGTACTTC
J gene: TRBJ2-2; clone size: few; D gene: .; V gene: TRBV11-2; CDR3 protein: CASSLDMNTGELFF; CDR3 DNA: TGTGCCAGCAGCTTAGATATGAACACCGGGGAGCTGTTTTTT
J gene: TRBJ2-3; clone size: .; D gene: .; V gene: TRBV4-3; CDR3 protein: CASSQETDTQYF; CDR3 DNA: TGCGCCAGCAGCCAGGAGACAGATACGCAGTATTTT
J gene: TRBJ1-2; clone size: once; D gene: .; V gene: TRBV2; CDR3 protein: CASSEEGPGGGFWDYGYTF; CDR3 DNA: TGTGCCAGCAGTGAAGAGGGGCCAGGCGGGGGATTCTGGGACTATGGCTACACCTTC
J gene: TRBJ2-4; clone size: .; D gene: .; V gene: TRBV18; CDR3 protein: CASSPAGKLAKNIQYF; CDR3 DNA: TGTGCCAGCTCACCAGCGGGGAAGCTAGCCAAAAACATTCAGTACTTC
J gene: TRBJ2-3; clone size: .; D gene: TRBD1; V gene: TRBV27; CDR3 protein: CASSFETGGTDTQYF; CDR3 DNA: TGTGCCAGCAGTTTCGAGACAGGGGGAACAGATACGCAGTATTTT
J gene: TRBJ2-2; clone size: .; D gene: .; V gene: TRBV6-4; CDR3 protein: CASSQTRAGELFF; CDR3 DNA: TGTGCCAGCAGCCAGACCAGGGCCGGGGAGCTGTTTTTT
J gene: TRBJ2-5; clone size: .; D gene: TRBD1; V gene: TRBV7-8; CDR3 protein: CASRRDRLQETQYF; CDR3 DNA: TGTGCCAGCAGAAGGGACAGACTCCAAGAGACCCAGTACTTC
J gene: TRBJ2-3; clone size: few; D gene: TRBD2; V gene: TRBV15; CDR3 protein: CATSRGIRTSGRAADTQYF; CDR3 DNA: TGTGCCACCAGCAGAGGGATTAGGACGAGCGGGAGGGCCGCAGATACGCAGTATTTT
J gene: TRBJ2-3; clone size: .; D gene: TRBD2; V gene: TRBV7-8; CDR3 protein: CASSLGLGSTDTQYF; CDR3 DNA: TGTGCCAGCAGCCTCGGACTAGGGAGCACAGATACGCAGTATTTT
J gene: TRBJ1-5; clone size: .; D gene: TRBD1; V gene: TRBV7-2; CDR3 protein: CASSSQGEQPQHF; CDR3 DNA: TGTGCCAGCAGCTCACAGGGGGAGCAGCCCCAGCATTTT
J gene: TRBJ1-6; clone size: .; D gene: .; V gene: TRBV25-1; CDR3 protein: CASSLGLSPLHF; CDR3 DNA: TGTGCCAGCAGTCTGGGCCTCTCACCCCTCCACTTT
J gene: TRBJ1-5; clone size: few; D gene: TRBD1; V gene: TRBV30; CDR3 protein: CAWSRAGTGDQPQHF; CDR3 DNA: TGTGCCTGGAGTCGGGCCGGGACAGGAGATCAGCCCCAGCATTTT
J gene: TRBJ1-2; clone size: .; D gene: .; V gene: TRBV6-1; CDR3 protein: CASSEVEYGYTF; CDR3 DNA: TGTGCCAGCAGTGAAGTGGAGTATGGCTACACCTTC
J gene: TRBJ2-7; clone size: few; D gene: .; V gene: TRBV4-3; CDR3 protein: CASSQDTGEQYF; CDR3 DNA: TGCGCCAGCAGCCAAGATACAGGGGAGCAGTACTTC
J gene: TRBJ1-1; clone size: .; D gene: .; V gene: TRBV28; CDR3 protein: CASSSLVGTEAFF; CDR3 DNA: TGTGCCAGCAGTTCTTTAGTTGGCACTGAAGCTTTCTTT
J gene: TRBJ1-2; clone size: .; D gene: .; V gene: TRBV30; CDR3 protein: CAWNLQGSEGYTF; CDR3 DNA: TGTGCCTGGAATCTACAGGGTAGCGAGGGCTACACCTTC
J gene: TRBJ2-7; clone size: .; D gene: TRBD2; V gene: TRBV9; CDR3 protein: CASSVAGTSGTYEQYF; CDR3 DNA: TGTGCCAGCAGCGTAGCGGGGACTAGCGGTACCTACGAGCAGTACTTC
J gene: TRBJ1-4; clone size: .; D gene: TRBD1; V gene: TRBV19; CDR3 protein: CASSIGGTVMNEKLFF; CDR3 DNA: TGTGCCAGTAGTATCGGAGGGACAGTGATGAATGAAAAACTGTTTTTT
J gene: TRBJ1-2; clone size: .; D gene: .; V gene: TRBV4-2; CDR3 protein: CASSQDPTMIEDYGYTF; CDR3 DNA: TGTGCCAGCAGCCAAGATCCGACGATGATAGAGGACTATGGCTACACCTTC
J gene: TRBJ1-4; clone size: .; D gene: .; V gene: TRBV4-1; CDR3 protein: CASRQDPVGRTGEKLFF; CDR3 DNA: TGCGCCAGCAGACAAGATCCGGTCGGGCGGACTGGGGAAAAACTGTTTTTT
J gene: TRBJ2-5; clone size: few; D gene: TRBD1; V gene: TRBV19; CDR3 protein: CASRRDREGETQYF; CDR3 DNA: TGTGCCAGTAGGCGGGACAGGGAGGGAGAGACCCAGTACTTC
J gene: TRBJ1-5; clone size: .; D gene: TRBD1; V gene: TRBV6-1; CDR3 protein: CASHLDRGNQPQHF; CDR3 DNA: TGTGCCAGCCACTTGGACAGGGGCAATCAGCCCCAGCATTTT
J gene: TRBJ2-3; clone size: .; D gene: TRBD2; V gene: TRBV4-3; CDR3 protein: CASSQDQGSGVTDTQYF; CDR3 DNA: TGCGCCAGCAGCCAAGATCAGGGTAGCGGGGTCACAGATACGCAGTATTTT
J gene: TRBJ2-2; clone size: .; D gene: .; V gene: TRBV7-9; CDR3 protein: CASSVPLDSATGELFF; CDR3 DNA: TGTGCCAGCAGCGTACCCCTTGACAGTGCCACCGGGGAGCTGTTTTTT
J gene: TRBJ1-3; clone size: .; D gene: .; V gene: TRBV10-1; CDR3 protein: CASSESKPARNTIYF; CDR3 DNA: TGCGCCAGCAGTGAGTCGAAGCCAGCGCGAAACACCATATATTTT
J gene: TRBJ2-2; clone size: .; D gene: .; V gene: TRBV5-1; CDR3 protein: CASSLVSGPNTGELFF; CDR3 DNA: TGCGCCAGCAGCTTGGTAAGCGGACCGAACACCGGGGAGCTGTTTTTT
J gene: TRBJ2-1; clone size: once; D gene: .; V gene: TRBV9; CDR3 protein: CASSALSSAAYNEQFF; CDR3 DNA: TGTGCCAGCAGCGCCCTATCTAGCGCTGCTTACAATGAGCAGTTCTTC
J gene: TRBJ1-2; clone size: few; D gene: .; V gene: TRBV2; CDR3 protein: CASREATGNYGYTF; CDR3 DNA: TGTGCCAGCAGGGAAGCGACAGGAAACTATGGCTACACCTTC
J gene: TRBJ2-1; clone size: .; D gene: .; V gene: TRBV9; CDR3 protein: CASSVLGGGSNEQFF; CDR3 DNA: TGTGCCAGCAGCGTACTCGGCGGGGGCAGCAATGAGCAGTTCTTC
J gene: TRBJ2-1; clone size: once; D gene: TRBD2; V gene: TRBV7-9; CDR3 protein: CASSSPIAGGGREQFF; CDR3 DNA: TGTGCCAGCAGCTCTCCCATAGCGGGGGGCGGGAGGGAGCAGTTCTTC
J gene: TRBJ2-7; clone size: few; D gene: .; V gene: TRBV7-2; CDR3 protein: CASSLAGTSAYEQYF; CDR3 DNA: TGTGCCAGCAGTCTCGCGGGTACCTCCGCCTACGAGCAGTACTTC
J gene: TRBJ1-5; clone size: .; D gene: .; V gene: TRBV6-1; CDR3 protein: CASSELRAGGQPQHF; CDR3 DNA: TGTGCCAGCAGTGAACTACGAGCTGGCGGTCAGCCCCAGCATTTT
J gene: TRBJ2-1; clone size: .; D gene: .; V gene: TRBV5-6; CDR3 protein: CASSLGGYNEQFF; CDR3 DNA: TGTGCCAGCAGCTTGGGCGGCTACAATGAGCAGTTCTTC
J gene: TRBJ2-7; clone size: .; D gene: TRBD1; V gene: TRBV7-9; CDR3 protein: CASSSGGLLYEQYF; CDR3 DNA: TGTGCCAGCAGCTCAGGGGGTTTACTCTACGAGCAGTACTTC
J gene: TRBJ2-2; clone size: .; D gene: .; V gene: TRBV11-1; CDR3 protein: CASSLLEGQVTGELFF; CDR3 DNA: TGTGCCAGCAGCCTCTTAGAAGGACAAGTGACCGGGGAGCTGTTTTTT
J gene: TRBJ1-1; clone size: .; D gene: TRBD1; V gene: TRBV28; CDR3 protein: CASSFPGTDIMNTEAFF; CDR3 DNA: TGTGCCAGCAGTTTTCCCGGGACAGATATTATGAACACTGAAGCTTTCTTT
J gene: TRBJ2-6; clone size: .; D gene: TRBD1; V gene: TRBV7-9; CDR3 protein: CASSFPGTGRILLTF; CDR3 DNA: TGTGCCAGCAGCTTCCCCGGGACAGGGAGAATTCTCCTGACTTTC
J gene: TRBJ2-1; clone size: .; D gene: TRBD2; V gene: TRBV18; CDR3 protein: CASSLNIPRLAGVGSNEQFF; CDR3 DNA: TGTGCCAGCTCACTAAACATCCCCCGACTAGCGGGAGTCGGGTCCAATGAGCAGTTCTTC
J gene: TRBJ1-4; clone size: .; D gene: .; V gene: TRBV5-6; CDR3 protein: CASSLAGRTFNEKLFF; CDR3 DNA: TGTGCCAGCAGCTTGGCCGGAAGGACTTTTAATGAAAAACTGTTTTTT
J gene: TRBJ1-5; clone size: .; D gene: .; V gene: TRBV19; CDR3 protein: CASSVGGAGNQPQHF; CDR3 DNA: TGTGCCAGTAGTGTCGGGGGGGCGGGTAATCAGCCCCAGCATTTT